This passage covers 22 T cell receptor beta chains from one sample sequenced in a study of cytomegalovirus exposure and HLA in healthy donors. PCR involved 60 Vbeta and 13 Jbeta primers. The assay was immunoSEQ multiplex PCR, and TCRdb's table has in-frame clones only and misses some. The sample yields over 100,000 clones, 81% seen once. Sequencing used PBMCs. The receptors shown here come from a woman aged 25-40 years in good health and CMV-seronegative.

V gene TRBV2 combines with J gene TRBJ2-5, with 7 positions matching TRBD2. Germline CDR1 is SNHLY and CDR2 is FYNNEI. V lost 4 bases to trimming and J lost 0 bases; unmatched junction nucleotides: 5. This CDR3 contains 15 residues. The CDR3 reads CASSVGGGYQETQYF. The DNA of the CDR3 is TGTGCCAGCAGTGTGGGCGGGGGTTACCAAGAGACCCAGTACTTC.

The gene calls are TRBV5-8 and TRBJ1-4; 9 bases map to TRBD1. CDR3 length: 18 amino acids. V trimming: 4 bases; J trimming: 6 bases; junction bases outside the gene matches: 16. Germline V gene lookup returns CDR1 SGHTS and CDR2 YDEGEE. CDR3 in amino acids: CASSPGFGTGISYEKLFF. CDR3 DNA sequence: TGTGCCAGCAGCCCGGGGTTCGGGACAGGGATCAGTTATGAAAAACTGTTTTTT.

This clone was counted between two and nine times. The chain has TRBV29-1 and TRBJ2-1, with TRBD2 matching over 8 bases. This CDR3 spans 15 amino acids. CDR1 SQVTM and CDR2 ANQGSEA come from the germline V gene. CDR3 sequence: CRMTSATGFGDEQFF. In DNA form, the CDR3 reads TGCAGGATGACTAGCGCCACAGGCTTCGGCGATGAGCAGTTCTTC.

The table lists this clone with a few counts. The chain joins TRBV29-1 to TRBJ2-2; 14 bases map to TRBD2. The CDR3 has 14 amino acids. V lost 8 bases, J lost 7 bases, and 6 bases stayed unmatched. Germline V gene sequence: CDR1 SQVTM, CDR2 ANQGSEA. The DNA of the CDR3 is TGCAGCTCCGGGACTAGCGGGAGCGGCGGGGAGCTGTTTTTT. This codes for CSSGTSGSGGELFF.

This rearrangement joins TRBV5-3 to TRBJ1-2; a possible D gene is TRBD1 (5 bases). TRBV5-3 is placed among ORFs of uncertain function. The V end was cut by 4 bases, the J end by 6 bases, with 10 bases between. The CDR3 extends over 12 amino acids. The DNA of the CDR3 is TGTGCCAGAAGCGCCGCAGGGAATGGCTACACCTTC. Protein sequence: CARSAAGNGYTF.

This clone has only a few counts. The chain recombines TRBV5-1 with TRBJ2-1, with D tentatively TRBD1 (6 bases). This CDR3 comprises 16 residues. Germline V CDR1 and CDR2: SGHRS, YFSETQ. V was cut by 1 base and J by 6 bases, with 17 bases left in between. The CDR3, as DNA: TGCGCCAGCAGCTTGTCCCGGGCGGGCAGGGGCAATGAGCAGTTCTTC. Translated: CASSLSRAGRGNEQFF.

The V call is TRBV7-9, the J call TRBJ2-3; 9 bases line up with TRBD2. Germline V gene lookup returns CDR1 SEHNR and CDR2 FQNEAQ (reference sequence). The length of the CDR3 is 15 residues. V dropped 0 bases and J dropped 7; count of bases not matched to a gene: 5. The CDR3 region has the DNA TGTGCCAGCAGCTTAGCGCGGGAGGGCCTATATACGCAGTATTTT. Translating gives CASSLAREGLYTQYF. Combining the CDR3 with reference TRBV7-9 and TRBJ2-3 gives the whole variable domain DTGVSQNPRHKITKRGQNVTFRCDPISEHNRLYWYRQTLGQGPEFLTYFQNEAQLEKSRLLSDRFSAERPKGSFSTLEIQRTEQGDSAMYLCASSLAREGLYTQYFGPGTRLTVL.

V gene TRBV7-2 combines with J gene TRBJ1-5; no firm D call. This CDR3 is 13 amino acids long. CDR1 is SGHTA, CDR2 FQGNSA, per germline. Trimming removed 1 base from V and 8 bases from J, with 9 bases in between. The CDR3: CASSLGPRKPQHF. CDR3 DNA sequence: TGTGCCAGCAGCTTAGGGCCGCGGAAGCCCCAGCATTTT.

V is TRBV4-2 and J is TRBJ2-7; D gene unclear. The V end was cut by 3 bases, the J end by 3 bases, with 3 bases between. This CDR3 is 11 amino acids long. CDR1 and CDR2 (germline): LGHNA, YNFKEQ. This CDR3 reads CASSHNYEQYF. Written as DNA, the CDR3 is TGTGCCAGCAGCCACAACTACGAGCAGTACTTC.

This CDR3 is CSVVGWTVGYTF. The CDR3 bases are TGCAGCGTTGTGGGTTGGACAGTCGGCTACACCTTC. The V gene is TRBV29-1, the J gene TRBJ1-2; a possible D gene is TRBD1 (6 bases). Looked up from germline, CDR1 is SQVTM and CDR2 is ANQGSEA. CDR3 length: 12 amino acids. V was clipped by 4 bases and J by 8 bases, with 14 bases between them.

This sequence joins TRBV5-1 and TRBJ2-1, with 13 bases lining up with TRBD2. V shed 4 bases, J shed 7 bases, and the junction held 2 bases outside the gene matches. CDR1 is SGHRS and CDR2 is YFSETQ in the germline V gene. The CDR3 loop spans 14 amino acids. The CDR3 is CASSLGLAGNEQFF. CDR3 nucleotide sequence: TGCGCCAGCAGCCTGGGACTAGCGGGAAATGAGCAGTTCTTC. Full variable domain (outside the CDR3, taken from reference TRBV5-1 and TRBJ2-1): KAGVTQTPRYLIKTRGQQVTLSCSPISGHRSVSWYQQTPGQGLQFLFEYFSETQRNKGNFPGRFSGRQFSNSRSEMNVSTLELGDSALYLCASSLGLAGNEQFFGPGTRLTVL.

The V and J genes are TRBV7-2 and TRBJ2-7; maybe TRBD1 (5 bases). V lost 3 bases to trimming and J lost 6 bases, with 12 bases between them. Germline V gene sequence: CDR1 SGHTA, CDR2 FQGNSA. This CDR3 region has 13 residues. CDR3 nucleotides: TGTGCCAGCAGCTTGGTAAGGGGCCCCGAGCAGTACTTC. The encoded protein is CASSLVRGPEQYF.

A note on this clone: Other DNA sequences in this specimen translate into the identical CDR3. The chain combines TRBV5-6 with TRBJ2-3, with 9 bases identical to TRBD2. With V trimmed by 5 bases and J by 4 bases, 11 bases remained unmatched. The CDR3 spans 16 residues. Per the germline V gene, CDR1 is SGHDT and CDR2 is YYEEEE. In DNA, the CDR3 is TGTGCCAGCAGACTGGGACTGGCGGGAGGGTCAGATACGCAGTATTTT. Translated, it gives CASRLGLAGGSDTQYF.

This clone was seen more than once but under ten times. The gene calls are TRBV5-1 and TRBJ2-7; 10 nucleotides align to TRBD1. The junction had 0 bases not matched to a gene; V was cut back by 0 bases and J by 3 bases. The CDR3 has 14 amino acids. Germline CDR1 SGHRS, CDR2 YFSETQ. CDR3 sequence reads: CASSLGTGGYEQYF. CDR3 nucleotide sequence: TGCGCCAGCAGCTTGGGGACAGGGGGCTACGAGCAGTACTTC.

The rearrangement links TRBV11-2 to TRBJ2-1; 10 bases fit TRBD2. This CDR3 has 18 residues. V shed 3 bases, J shed 0 bases, and the junction held 8 bases outside the gene matches. The germline V gene encodes CDR1 SGHAT and CDR2 FQNNGV. The CDR3 protein is CASSLLAGGLDSYNEQFF. In nucleotides, the CDR3 is TGTGCCAGCAGCTTGTTAGCGGGAGGTCTCGACTCCTACAATGAGCAGTTCTTC.

V usage is TRBV5-4 and J usage is TRBJ2-1; a weak D match, TRBD1 (5 bases). CDR3 length equals 14 residues. The V end lost 2 bases, the J end lost 4 bases, and 10 bases lay between the germline ends. Germline CDR1 is SGHNT and CDR2 is YYREEE (reference sequence). CDR3 region: CASSFMTAYNEQFF. Written as DNA, the CDR3 is TGTGCCAGCAGCTTCATGACAGCTTACAATGAGCAGTTCTTC. The full variable domain, its missing parts supplied by reference TRBV5-4 and TRBJ2-1, is ETGVTQSPTHLIKTRGQQVTLRCSSQSGHNTVSWYQQALGQGPQFIFQYYREEENGRGNFPPRFSGLQFPNYSSELNVNALELDDSALYLCASSFMTAYNEQFFGPGTRLTVL.

The chain carries TRBV2 and TRBJ1-1; D perhaps matches TRBD1 (5 bases). V shed 6 bases and J shed 2 bases, with 10 bases lying between them. The CDR3 contains 13 residues. CDR1 is SNHLY, CDR2 FYNNEI, per germline. CDR3 nucleotide sequence: TGTGCCAGCAGGGACGACAGTAACACTGAAGCTTTCTTT. Protein sequence: CASRDDSNTEAFF.

This clone was observed a handful of times. The chain combines TRBV21-1 with TRBJ1-2. TRBV21-1 is reported as a pseudogene. The CDR3 has 14 amino acids. The CDR3 DNA reads as TGTGCCAGCAGCGCGGTCGGCCGGGTCTATGGCTACACCTTC. Translating gives CASSAVGRVYGYTF.

The rearrangement joins TRBV7-3 to TRBJ2-3; 12 bases map to TRBD2. CDR1 and CDR2 (germline): SGHTA, FQGTGA. The V gene end was trimmed by 4 bases and the J gene end by 0 bases; junction bases not matched to a gene: 2. This CDR3 has 16 residues. Here the CDR3 reads CASSSGTSGSTDTQYF. DNA for the CDR3: TGTGCCAGCAGCTCAGGGACTAGCGGGAGCACAGATACGCAGTATTTT.

This chain connects TRBV9 to TRBJ2-7; 8 nucleotides align to TRBD1. CDR1 and CDR2 from the germline V gene are SGDLS and YYNGEE. V shed 3 bases and J 3 bases; nucleotides not matched to a gene: 8. CDR3 length: 15 residues. CDR3 nucleotides: TGTGCCAGCAGCGCCTCCGGGACAGGCGACTACGAGCAGTACTTC. Its protein product is CASSASGTGDYEQYF.

This clone is a singleton in its sample. J is TRBJ2-5 and V is TRBV18; TRBD2 matches at 7 bases. CDR3 length: 16 residues. J was trimmed by 4 bases and V by 1 base; bases with no gene match: 9. Germline CDR1 reads KGHSH; CDR2 reads LQKENI. The CDR3 sequence: CASSPLATSLRETQYF. In DNA form, the CDR3 reads TGTGCCAGCTCACCACTGGCGACTAGCCTTAGAGAGACCCAGTACTTC. Supplemented by reference TRBV18 and TRBJ2-5, the full variable domain reads NAGVMQNPRHLVRRRGQEARLRCSPMKGHSHVYWYRQLPEEGLKFMVYLQKENIIDESGMPKERFSAEFPKEGPSILRIQQVVRGDSAAYFCASSPLATSLRETQYFGPGTRLLVL.

The genes are TRBV7-8 and TRBJ2-1; 10 nucleotides agree with TRBD2. This CDR3 region has 16 residues. Germline loops: CDR1 SGHVS, CDR2 FQNEAQ. V trimming: 5 bases; J trimming: 7 bases; junction bases outside the gene matches: 11. This CDR3 reads CASSISTSGIKNEQFF. CDR3 nucleotides: TGTGCCAGCAGCATCTCAACTAGCGGGATAAAAAATGAGCAGTTCTTC.